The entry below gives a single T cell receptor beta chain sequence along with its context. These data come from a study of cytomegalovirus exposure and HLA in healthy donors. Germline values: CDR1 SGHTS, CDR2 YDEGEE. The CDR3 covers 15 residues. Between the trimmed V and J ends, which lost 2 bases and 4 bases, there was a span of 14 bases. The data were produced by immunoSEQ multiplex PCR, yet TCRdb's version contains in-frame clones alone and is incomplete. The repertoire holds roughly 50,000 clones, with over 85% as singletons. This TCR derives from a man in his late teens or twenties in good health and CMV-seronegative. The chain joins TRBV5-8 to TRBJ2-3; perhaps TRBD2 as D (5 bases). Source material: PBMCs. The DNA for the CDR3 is TGTGCCAGCAGCTTCGAGGGAGTCACGGCAGATACGCAGTATTTT. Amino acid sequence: CASSFEGVTADTQYF.